This TCR beta chain derives from a study of T cell clones after liver transplantation. Method: immunoSEQ multiplex PCR; TCRdb's copy keeps in-frame clones and lacks some. Of over 45,000 clones in the sample, 65% to 80% were seen once. CDR1 and CDR2 (germline): SGDLS, YYNGEE. This CDR3 spans 14 amino acids. V was shortened by 3 bases and J by 5 bases, with 13 bases between the two germline ends. The genes are TRBV9 and TRBJ2-3; tentative D call: TRBD1 (6 bases). The receptor comes from a human patient who received a liver transplant. The T cells may partly be graft donor cells. The material sequenced was CD4+ T cells from blood, taken 54 months after liver transplant. The DNA of the CDR3 is TGTGCCAGCAGCGCCTCAGGGGCTCAAGATACGCAGTATTTT. It specifies CASSASGAQDTQYF.